This TCR beta chain emerged from a study of tumor-infiltrating lymphocytes in primary liver carcinoma. General study results and limits: The difference in top-250-clone fraction between tumors and blood was significant, favoring tumors (p = 0.039). Only about 7.5-24% of top clones were detected in all five tumor regions.

This CDR3 is 15 amino acids long. Germline values: CDR1 MNHNY, CDR2 SVGAGI (reference sequence). V lost 6 bases and J lost 3, with 16 bases in between. Only a few counts were recorded for this clonotype. Its antigen is unknown. Without any cell sorting, roughly 20-32 mg of bulk tissue yielded co-extracted RNA and DNA. Chronic HBV infection was present in the patients, who were treatment-naive. Tumor samples all exceeded 75% viable tumor cells. TCR beta cDNA was made from roughly 450 ng total RNA with a constant-region primer. The TCR beta library was amplified through three nested multiplex PCR rounds in a modified ARM-PCR procedure. TRBV1-TRBV30 forward primers paired with a C-beta reverse primer were used in the first two PCR rounds, which ran approximately 10 cycles each. TCRdb re-called the multiplex PCR reads with MiXCR, one entry per CDR3 protein. The sample has 45,000 to 55,000 distinct CDR3 sequences, less than 75% seen once.

The chain has TRBV6-6 and TRBJ2-3, with a possible D match to TRBD2 (5 bases). Sequenced sample: liver tumor tissue from sampling region 5. Subset described: tumor region T5, tumor centre. This receptor was taken from a man between 40 and 49 years old with primary liver carcinoma and hepatitis B virus infection. The CDR3 region has the DNA TGTGCCAGCAGCTTCATCGGACGGGGTACAGATACGCAGTATTTT. It is translated as CASSFIGRGTDTQYF.